This TCR beta chain was profiled in a study of radiotherapy plus CTLA-4 blockade in lung cancer. Sequencing used immunoSEQ multiplex PCR; TCRdb keeps in-frame clones, though not all of them. The table records around 45,000 clones, approximately 76% of them present only once. The germline V and J ends were trimmed by 4 bases and 0 bases, with 9 bases remaining between them. Germline lookup yields CDR1 GTSNPN and CDR2 SVGIG (reference sequence). The CDR3 consists of 13 residues. The source material was peripheral blood, sampled from a patient treated with radiotherapy plus ipilimumab. This receptor was identified in a human donor with non-small cell lung cancer who had stable disease on radiotherapy plus ipilimumab. The chain links TRBV30 to TRBJ1-1; no clear D. The CDR3 nucleotides read TGTGCCTGGATTCCGAATATGAACACTGAAGCTTTCTTT. This encodes CAWIPNMNTEAFF.